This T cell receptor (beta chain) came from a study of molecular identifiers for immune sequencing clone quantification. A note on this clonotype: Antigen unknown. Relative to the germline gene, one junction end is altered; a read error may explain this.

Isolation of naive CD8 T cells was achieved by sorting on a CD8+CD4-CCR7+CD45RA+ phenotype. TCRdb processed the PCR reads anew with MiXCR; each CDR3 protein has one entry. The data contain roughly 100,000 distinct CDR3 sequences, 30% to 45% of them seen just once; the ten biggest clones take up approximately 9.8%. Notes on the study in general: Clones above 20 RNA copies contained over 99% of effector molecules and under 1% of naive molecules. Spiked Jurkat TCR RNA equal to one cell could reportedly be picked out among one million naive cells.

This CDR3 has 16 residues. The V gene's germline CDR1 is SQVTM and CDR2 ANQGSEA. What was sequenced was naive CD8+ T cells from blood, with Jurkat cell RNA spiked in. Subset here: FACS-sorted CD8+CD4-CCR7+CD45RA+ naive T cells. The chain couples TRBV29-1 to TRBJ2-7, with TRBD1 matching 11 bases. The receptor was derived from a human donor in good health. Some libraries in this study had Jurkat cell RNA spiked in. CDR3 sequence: CCVEDWTGQGVYEQYF. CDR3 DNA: TGCTGCGTTGAAGATTGGACGGGACAGGGGGTTTACGAGCAGTACTTC.